This T cell receptor (beta chain) emerged from a study of shared clonotypes between healthy human individuals. Study-level results: In a few donors, approximately 5% of naive CD4 clonotypes appeared in common. Among non-shared clonotypes, generation probabilities were lower than among those shared by all four donors. Richness estimates generally favored naive over memory subsets.

For this clone: Its antigen is as yet unknown.

Measured with immunoSEQ multiplex PCR; TCRdb has only the in-frame clones, and not every one. The data contain about 2.1 million clones, 93% of them singletons. Naive CD8 cells, CD45RO-negative and positively selected for CCR7, excluded terminally differentiated effector memory CD45RA+ cells. The germline V and J ends were trimmed by 2 bases and 5 bases, with 13 bases remaining between them. This CDR3 has 14 amino acids. Germline V gene lookup returns CDR1 MNHEY and CDR2 SMNVEV (reference sequence). This rearrangement joins TRBV27 to TRBJ2-7; D may be TRBD1 (6 bases). The TCR was taken from a man between 18 and 29 years old in good health. Some clones in this sample may be carry-over from other donors' samples. Sequencing was done on a sample of naive CD8+ T cells from PBMCs. CDR3 protein: CASSLRAGVNEQYF. DNA for the CDR3: TGTGCCAGCAGTTTACGGGCAGGGGTTAACGAGCAGTACTTC.